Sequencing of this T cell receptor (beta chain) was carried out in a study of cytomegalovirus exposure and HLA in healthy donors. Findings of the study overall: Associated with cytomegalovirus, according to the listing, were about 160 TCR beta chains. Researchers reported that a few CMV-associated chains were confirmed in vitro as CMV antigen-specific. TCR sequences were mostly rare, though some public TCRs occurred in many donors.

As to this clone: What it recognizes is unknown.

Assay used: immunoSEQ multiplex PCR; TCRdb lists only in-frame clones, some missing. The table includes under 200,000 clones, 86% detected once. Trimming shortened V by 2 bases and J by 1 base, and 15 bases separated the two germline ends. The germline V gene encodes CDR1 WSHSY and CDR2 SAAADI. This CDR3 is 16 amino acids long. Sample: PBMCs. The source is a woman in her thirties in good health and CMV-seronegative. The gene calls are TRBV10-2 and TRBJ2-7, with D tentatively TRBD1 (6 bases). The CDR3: CASSEARGPPSYEQYF. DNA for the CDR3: TGCGCCAGCAGTGAGGCCAGGGGCCCTCCTTCCTACGAGCAGTACTTC.